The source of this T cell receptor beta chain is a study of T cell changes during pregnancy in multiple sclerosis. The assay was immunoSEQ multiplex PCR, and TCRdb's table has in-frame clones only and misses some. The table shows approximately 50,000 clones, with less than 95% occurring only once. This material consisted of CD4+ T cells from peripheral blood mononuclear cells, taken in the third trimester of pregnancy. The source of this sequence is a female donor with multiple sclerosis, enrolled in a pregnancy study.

The CDR3 sequence is CAIKREMTDTQYF. DNA for the CDR3: TGTGCCATCAAGCGGGAGATGACAGATACGCAGTATTTT. The chain employs TRBV10-3 and TRBJ2-3, with 8 bases aligning to TRBD2. This CDR3 contains 13 residues. V lost 7 bases and J lost 3; bases outside the gene matches: 3. Per the germline V gene, CDR1 is ENHRY and CDR2 is SYGVKD.